The T cell receptor beta chain under discussion was sequenced for a study of blood T cell repertoires in COVID-19. Overall study: Donors in the United States, Italy and Spain gave samples during acute or convalescent COVID-19. In each case, the material was cDNA or gDNA derived from T cells, B-cell-depleted T cells, or PBMCs.

The CDR3 is 18 residues long. From germline, CDR1 is SGHTA and CDR2 FQGNSA. Trimming cost V 5 bases and J 0 bases, with 20 bases left between them. In the original processing: Estimation of nucleated cell counts relied on the amplification of reference gene primers. TCRdb keeps only in-frame clones here, not all; method: immunoSEQ multiplex PCR. The V and J calls and clone size come from that table; D and trimming were worked out from the DNA. The data hold hundreds of thousands of clones, with 88% observed a single time. The rearrangement joins TRBV7-2 to TRBJ1-3; D is ambiguous. The sequenced sample consisted of peripheral blood. This TCR derives from a human donor in a cohort sampled during active COVID-19. The CDR3 loop is CASSPLSPLSYSGNTIYF. The CDR3 region has the DNA TGTGCCAGCAGCCCCCTTAGTCCTTTAAGCTACTCTGGAAACACCATATATTTT.